Detailed here is one T cell receptor (beta chain). Its matching antigen is unknown. Before sequencing took place, the ViraFEST assay used viral peptide pools to expand antigen-specific CD4+ T cells. Upon completion of 10 to 11 days in culture, CD4+ T cells were isolated. The data were produced by immunoSEQ multiplex PCR, yet TCRdb's version contains in-frame clones alone and is incomplete. The sample lists roughly 76,000 clones; roughly 80% were seen once. The data originate from a study of vaccination effects on CD4 cells after COVID-19. Germline CDR1 and CDR2: LGHNA and YNFKEQ. The CDR3 sequence is 16 residues long. The ends lost 0 bases at V and 7 bases at J; junction bases unmatched: 6.

The receptor was derived from a human donor who received a COVID-19 vaccine. The specimen comprised CD4+ T cells from PBMCs cultured with HCoV-229E spike peptides, sampled before COVID-19 vaccination. The chain is built from TRBV4-2 and TRBJ2-1; 10 nucleotides align to TRBD1. The CDR3: CASSQDSTGGKNEQFF. The CDR3 DNA reads as TGTGCCAGCAGCCAAGATTCGACAGGGGGCAAAAATGAGCAGTTCTTC.